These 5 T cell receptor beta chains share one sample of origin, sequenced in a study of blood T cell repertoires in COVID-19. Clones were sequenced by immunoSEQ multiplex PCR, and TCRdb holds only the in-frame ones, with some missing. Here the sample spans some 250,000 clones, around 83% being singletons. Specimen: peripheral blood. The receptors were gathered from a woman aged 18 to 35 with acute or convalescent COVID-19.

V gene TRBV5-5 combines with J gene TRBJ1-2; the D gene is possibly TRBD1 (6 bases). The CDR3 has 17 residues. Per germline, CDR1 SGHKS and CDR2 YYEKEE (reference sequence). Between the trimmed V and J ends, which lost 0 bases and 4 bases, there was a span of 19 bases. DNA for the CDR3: TGTGCCAGCAGCTTGGACCCCGGGACACAGTCGTTCTATGGCTACACCTTC. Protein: CASSLDPGTQSFYGYTF. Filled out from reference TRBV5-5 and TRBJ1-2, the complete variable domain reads DAGVTQSPTHLIKTRGQQVTLRCSPISGHKSVSWYQQVLGQGPQFIFQYYEKEERGRGNFPDRFSARQFPNYSSELNVNALLLGDSALYLCASSLDPGTQSFYGYTFGSGTRLTVV.

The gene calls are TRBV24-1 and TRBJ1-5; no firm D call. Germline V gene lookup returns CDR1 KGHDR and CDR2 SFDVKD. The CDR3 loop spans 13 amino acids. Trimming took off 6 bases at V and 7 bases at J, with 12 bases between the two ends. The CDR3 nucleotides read TGTGCCACCAGTCACCTGACTCGACAGCCCCAGCATTTT. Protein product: CATSHLTRQPQHF.

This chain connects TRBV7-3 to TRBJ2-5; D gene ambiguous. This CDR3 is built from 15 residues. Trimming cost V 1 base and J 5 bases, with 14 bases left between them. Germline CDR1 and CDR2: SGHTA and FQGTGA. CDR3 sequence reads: CASSLNAVLGETQYF. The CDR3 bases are TGTGCCAGCAGCTTAAATGCGGTCCTCGGGGAGACCCAGTACTTC.

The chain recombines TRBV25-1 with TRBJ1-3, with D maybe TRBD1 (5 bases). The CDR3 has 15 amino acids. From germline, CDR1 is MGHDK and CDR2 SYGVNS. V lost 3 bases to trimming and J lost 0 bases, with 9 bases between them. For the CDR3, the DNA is TGTGCCAGCAGTGAGGTGGGACTCTCTGGAAACACCATATATTTT. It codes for CASSEVGLSGNTIYF.

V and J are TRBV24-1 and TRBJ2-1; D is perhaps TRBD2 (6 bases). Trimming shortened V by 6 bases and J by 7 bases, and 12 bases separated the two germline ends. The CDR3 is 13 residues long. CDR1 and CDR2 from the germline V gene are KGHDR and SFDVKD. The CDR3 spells CATSRGGGNEQFF. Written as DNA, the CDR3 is TGTGCCACCAGTCGAGGTGGAGGGAATGAGCAGTTCTTC.